These 18 T cell receptor beta chains were all obtained from the same sample, sequenced in a study of cytomegalovirus exposure and HLA in healthy donors. TCRdb's copy holds only in-frame clones and misses some; the assay was immunoSEQ multiplex PCR. This repertoire shows about 65,000 clones, about 90% found once; its top ten account for 1% to 1.5%. Sequences were obtained from PBMCs. These receptors were obtained from a woman aged 18-30 years in good health and CMV-seronegative.

This sequence joins TRBV5-1 and TRBJ2-7, with 10 nucleotides matching TRBD2. V lost 1 base, J lost 2 bases, and 3 bases stayed unmatched. In germline, CDR1 is SGHRS, CDR2 YFSETQ. The CDR3 has 15 amino acids. CDR3 protein: CASSLTSGTTYEQYF. In DNA form, the CDR3 reads TGCGCCAGCAGCTTGACTAGCGGGACGACCTACGAGCAGTACTTC. Supplemented by reference TRBV5-1 and TRBJ2-7, the full variable domain reads KAGVTQTPRYLIKTRGQQVTLSCSPISGHRSVSWYQQTPGQGLQFLFEYFSETQRNKGNFPGRFSGRQFSNSRSEMNVSTLELGDSALYLCASSLTSGTTYEQYFGPGTRLTVT.

This sequence joins TRBV19 and TRBJ2-5, with 11 bases fitting TRBD2. The germline gives CDR1 LNHDA, CDR2 SQIVND (reference sequence). J was trimmed by 5 bases and V by 4 bases; bases with no gene match: 9. The CDR3 length is 16 residues. This CDR3 reads CASSTRLAGRGETQYF. Here the CDR3 DNA reads TGTGCCAGTAGTACCCGACTAGCGGGGCGAGGGGAGACCCAGTACTTC. Based on the CDR3 plus reference TRBV19 and TRBJ2-5, the full variable domain is DGGITQSPKYLFRKEGQNVTLSCEQNLNHDAMYWYRQDPGQGLRLIYYSQIVNDFQKGDIAEGYSVSREKKESFPLTVTSAQKNPTAFYLCASSTRLAGRGETQYFGPGTRLLVL.

This chain joins TRBV7-2 and TRBJ2-2; D remains ambiguous. V was trimmed by 4 bases and J by 8 bases, leaving 8 bases between them. The CDR3 length is 12 residues. CDR1 and CDR2 (germline): SGHTA, FQGNSA. In DNA form, the CDR3 reads TGTGCCAGCAGCTACCCCGCGGGGGAGCTGTTTTTT. It is translated as CASSYPAGELFF.

The chain combines TRBV6-5 with TRBJ1-2; 8 nucleotides line up with TRBD1. From germline, CDR1 is MNHEY and CDR2 SVGAGI. This CDR3 comprises 15 residues. The ends lost 1 base at V and 6 bases at J; junction bases unmatched: 7. The CDR3 DNA is TGTGCCAGCAGTTACTGGCAGGGGGCGTACGATGGCTACACCTTC. Residues: CASSYWQGAYDGYTF.

The chain uses TRBV2 and TRBJ1-2; D is uncertain. CDR3 length equals 14 residues. The V gene lost 5 bases and the J gene lost 1 base, with 11 bases spanning the gap. Germline V gene sequence: CDR1 SNHLY, CDR2 FYNNEI. CDR3 in amino acids: CASSSGGYNYGYTF. The DNA of the CDR3 is TGTGCCAGCAGTTCTGGAGGATATAACTATGGCTACACCTTC. Together with reference TRBV2 and TRBJ1-2, the CDR3 gives the full variable domain: EPEVTQTPSHQVTQMGQEVILRCVPISNHLYFYWYRQILGQKVEFLVSFYNNEISEKSEIFDDQFSVERPDGSNFTLKIRSTKLEDSAMYFCASSSGGYNYGYTFGSGTRLTVV.

The chain recombines TRBV6-1 with TRBJ1-2; possibly TRBD1 for D (6 bases). Germline lookup yields CDR1 MNHNS and CDR2 SASEGT. V was trimmed by 6 bases and J by 4 bases, leaving 15 bases between them. The CDR3 loop spans 14 amino acids. The CDR3 sequence is CASRVGGAGYGYTF. CDR3 bases: TGTGCCAGCAGAGTTGGGGGCGCAGGCTATGGCTACACCTTC.

The gene calls are TRBV19 and TRBJ1-2, with D possibly TRBD1 on 5 matching bases. Trimming took off 5 bases at V and 0 bases at J, with 10 bases between the two ends. This CDR3 region has 14 residues. Germline V gene lookup returns CDR1 LNHDA and CDR2 SQIVND (reference sequence). The CDR3 loop reads CASSQTGANYGYTF. The CDR3, as DNA: TGTGCCAGTAGTCAAACGGGGGCTAACTATGGCTACACCTTC.

CDR3 sequence: CASSWPGRGVDTQYF. CDR3 nucleotides: TGTGCCAGCAGCTGGCCCGGGAGGGGTGTTGATACGCAGTATTTT. This chain connects TRBV7-2 to TRBJ2-3, with 8 bases that match TRBD2. The CDR3 sequence is 15 residues long. Unmatched junction bases numbered 9, after V lost 4 bases and J lost 6 bases. Germline V lookup: CDR1 SGHTA, CDR2 FQGNSA.

The chain employs TRBV15 and TRBJ2-3; maybe TRBD2 (6 bases). The V end lost 2 bases, the J end lost 4 bases, and 13 bases lay between the germline ends. This CDR3 contains 15 residues. Germline V gene lookup returns CDR1 LNHNV and CDR2 YYDKDF (reference sequence). In nucleotides, the CDR3 is TGTGCCACCAGCAGAATGGAAACGGGGGCAGATACGCAGTATTTT. Protein product: CATSRMETGADTQYF.

The V and J genes are TRBV10-3 and TRBJ1-1, with D possibly being TRBD1 (5 bases). From germline, CDR1 is ENHRY and CDR2 SYGVKD. Deletions cut 10 bases from V and 1 base from J, with 19 bases between. The CDR3 contains 15 residues. The chain's CDR3 is CATAATGQANTEAFF. Written as DNA, the CDR3 is TGTGCCACAGCAGCAACCGGACAAGCGAACACTGAAGCTTTCTTT.

The J gene is TRBJ1-5, the V gene TRBV5-6; D is undetermined. CDR3 length equals 14 residues. V was pared by 4 bases and J by 4 bases, with 12 bases between. CDR1 SGHDT and CDR2 YYEEEE come from the germline V gene. CDR3 in amino acids: CASSPARGNQPQHF. The CDR3 DNA sequence: TGTGCCAGCAGCCCCGCGAGAGGGAATCAGCCCCAGCATTTT.

The J gene is TRBJ2-7, the V gene TRBV27; 9 bases map to TRBD2. CDR3 length: 15 residues. V was clipped by 2 bases and J by 3 bases; unmatched bases: 5. CDR1 is MNHEY, CDR2 SMNVEV, per germline (reference sequence). The CDR3 sequence: CASSLAGGPFYEQYF. DNA for the CDR3: TGTGCCAGCAGTTTAGCGGGAGGGCCTTTCTACGAGCAGTACTTC.

This chain connects TRBV5-1 to TRBJ1-1, with 7 bases fitting TRBD1. V dropped 0 bases and J dropped 4; count of bases not matched to a gene: 12. Germline CDR1 SGHRS, CDR2 YFSETQ. The CDR3 is made up of 17 amino acids. DNA for the CDR3: TGCGCCAGCAGCTTGGGTATGAACAGGGGATGGGGCACTGAAGCTTTCTTT. Protein sequence: CASSLGMNRGWGTEAFF.

The chain is built from TRBV2 and TRBJ1-1; D not certain. The V and J ends lost 8 bases and 6 bases respectively, with 16 bases between them. The germline CDR1 and CDR2 sequences are SNHLY and FYNNEI. This CDR3 comprises 13 residues. The CDR3, as DNA: TGTGCCAGCGGGGTGCGCACCGGGGCTGAAGCTTTCTTT. It translates to CASGVRTGAEAFF.

This clone was seen a handful of times. The genes are TRBV27 and TRBJ2-3, with D unresolved. Deletions cut 4 bases from V and 4 bases from J, with 9 bases between. In germline, CDR1 is MNHEY, CDR2 SMNVEV (reference sequence). The CDR3 sequence is 13 residues long. CDR3 coding DNA: TGTGCCAGCAGTTCTAGTTTAGCAGATACGCAGTATTTT. This translates into CASSSSLADTQYF.

The chain joins TRBV30 to TRBJ2-1; 9 bases fit TRBD1. J gave up 6 bases and V 3 bases, and 9 bases lay outside the gene matches. The germline gives CDR1 GTSNPN, CDR2 SVGIG (reference sequence). The CDR3 consists of 15 residues. CDR3 DNA: TGTGCCTGGAGCCCCGGGACAGGGTCGTTCAATGAGCAGTTCTTC. Translated, it gives CAWSPGTGSFNEQFF.

The chain is built from TRBV7-9 and TRBJ2-7; D not certain. The germline gives CDR1 SEHNR, CDR2 FQNEAQ (reference sequence). The CDR3 has 16 amino acids. The V gene lost 1 base and the J gene lost 0 bases, with 13 bases spanning the gap. CDR3 DNA: TGTGCCAGCAGCTTAGGAGAGGTGGATTTCTCCTACGAGCAGTACTTC. This codes for CASSLGEVDFSYEQYF.

This sequence joins TRBV6-4 and TRBJ2-3; TRBD2 might be the D (6 bases). CDR3 size: 15 residues. CDR1 is MRHNA, CDR2 SNTAGT, per germline. V lost 3 bases and J 1 base, leaving 11 bases between the germline ends. CDR3 coding DNA: TGTGCCAGCAGTGAAGCCGGGGGTGGCACAGATACGCAGTATTTT. It encodes CASSEAGGGTDTQYF.